A selection of T cell receptor beta chains follows, all from one sample in a study of blood T cell repertoires in COVID-19. Measured with immunoSEQ multiplex PCR; TCRdb has only the in-frame clones, and not every one. The table includes 310,000 or so clones, around 90% detected once. Sequenced material: peripheral blood. These receptors were obtained from a man under 40 with COVID-19, enrolled during active disease. CDR3s include the opening cysteine and the closing phenylalanine or tryptophan. A D gene is named only where the DNA matches it firmly. Size is stated for part of the rows, as once, few or many counts, or as a class when the clone is expanded.

clone_size	v_call	d_call	j_call	cdr3_nt	cdr3_aa
.	TRBV7-3	.	TRBJ1-1	TGTGCCAGCAGCTTCCACAGGGTCACTGAAGCTTTCTTT	CASSFHRVTEAFF
.	TRBV6-5	TRBD2	TRBJ2-1	TGTGCCAGCCGAACAAGGACTAGCGGTTACAATGAGCAGTTCTTC	CASRTRTSGYNEQFF
.	TRBV10-2	TRBD1	TRBJ2-6	TGCGCCAGCAAAGGACAGGGGAAAGCTGGGGCCAACGTCCTGACTTTC	CASKGQGKAGANVLTF
.	TRBV6-2/TRBV6-3	.	TRBJ1-1	TGTGCCAGCAGCACGAGCAGGTACACTGAAGCTTTCTTT	CASSTSRYTEAFF
.	TRBV9	.	TRBJ2-7	TGTGCCAGCAGCGTAGTGGAACGGGGATCCGAGCAGTACTTC	CASSVVERGSEQYF
.	TRBV25-1	.	TRBJ1-4	TGTGCCAGCAGATCCGACAGGCTTGCAACTAATGAAAAACTGTTTTTT	CASRSDRLATNEKLFF
.	TRBV9	.	TRBJ1-5	TGTGCCAGCAGCGTATCCCCTCAACAGGTTAATCAGCCCCAGCATTTT	CASSVSPQQVNQPQHF
.	TRBV19	TRBD1	TRBJ1-2	TGTGCCACTGTGGACAGGAACTATGGCTACACCTTC	CATVDRNYGYTF
.	TRBV7-2	.	TRBJ2-1	TGTGCCAGCAGCTCCCCAGGGGTGGGGAATGAGCAGTTCTTC	CASSSPGVGNEQFF
once	TRBV5-5	.	TRBJ2-6	TGTGCCAGCAGCTTGTCGTTAACAGCCTCTGGGGCCAACGTCCTGACTTTC	CASSLSLTASGANVLTF
.	TRBV6-5	.	TRBJ1-2	TGTGCCAGCAGTTACGTGGGCGCGGGCTATGGCTACACCTTC	CASSYVGAGYGYTF
.	TRBV5-8	TRBD2	TRBJ2-1	TGTGCCAGCATTCTACTAGCGGGACACCCTTTGAATGAGCAGTTCTTC	CASILLAGHPLNEQFF
.	TRBV19	.	TRBJ2-5	TGTGCCAGTAGTATATGGGGAGACCAAGAGACCCAGTACTTC	CASSIWGDQETQYF
.	TRBV29-1	.	TRBJ2-1	TGCAGCGGTACAGGTACAGGGAGCTCCTACAATGAGCAGTTCTTC	CSGTGTGSSYNEQFF
.	TRBV19	.	TRBJ1-1	TGTGCCAGTAGTATCCATGCGGGAGAGTACACTGAAGCTTTCTTT	CASSIHAGEYTEAFF
.	TRBV14	TRBD1	TRBJ1-2	TGTGCCAGCAGCCAAAAAGCCGAAGGGGGCAACTATGGCTACACCTTC	CASSQKAEGGNYGYTF
.	TRBV27	.	TRBJ1-2	TGTGCCAGCAGCCAACAGGGCTATGGCTACACCTTC	CASSQQGYGYTF
.	TRBV4-3	TRBD2	TRBJ2-3	TGCGCCAGCAGCCAAGAAAGTCCTAGCGGGAGTAGGAAAGGCACAGATACGCAGTATTTT	CASSQESPSGSRKGTDTQYF
.	TRBV5-4	TRBD2	TRBJ2-2	TGTGCCAGCAGCTTTAGCGGGCGGAACACCGGGGAGCTGTTTTTT	CASSFSGRNTGELFF
.	TRBV19	.	TRBJ1-5	TGTGCCAGTAGTCCAGGGGCCTCTGGCAATCAGCCCCAGCATTTT	CASSPGASGNQPQHF
few	TRBV6-2/TRBV6-3	TRBD1	TRBJ1-5	TGTGCCAGCAGTTACGGGGACAGTCAGCCCCAGCATTTT	CASSYGDSQPQHF
.	TRBV18	.	TRBJ1-2	TGTGCCAGCTCACCATACACAGGGATAAGTTACTATGGCTACACCTTC	CASSPYTGISYYGYTF
.	TRBV9	TRBD1	TRBJ2-7	TGTGCCAGCACCCGGACCGGGACAGGCCTCTCCTACGAGCAGTACTTC	CASTRTGTGLSYEQYF
.	TRBV28	.	TRBJ2-5	TGTGCCAGCAGCGACCAAACAGGAGTCGGAGAGACCCAGTACTTC	CASSDQTGVGETQYF
.	TRBV9	TRBD1	TRBJ2-1	TGTGCCAGCAGCCAAACCGGGACAGGATCCCTTAATGAGCAGTTCTTC	CASSQTGTGSLNEQFF
.	TRBV27	.	TRBJ2-1	TGTGCCAGCAGTTGGAGGGGCGGTTACAATGAGCAGTTCTTC	CASSWRGGYNEQFF
.	TRBV7-3	.	TRBJ2-3	TGTGCCAGCAGCTTAACGGAGAGAGATACGCAGTATTTT	CASSLTERDTQYF
.	TRBV12-3/TRBV12-4	.	TRBJ1-2	TGTGCCAGCAGTCCAGGTCCCATTGGTGGCTACACCTTC	CASSPGPIGGYTF
.	TRBV14	.	TRBJ1-1	TGTGCCAGCAGCCCCTCCTACGGACAAAGGAACACTGAAGCTTTCTTT	CASSPSYGQRNTEAFF
.	TRBV13	TRBD2	TRBJ2-2	TGTGCCAGCAGCCCTCGGGGGGGGAGAGTGGCCGGGGAGCTGTTTTTT	CASSPRGGRVAGELFF
.	TRBV3-1/TRBV3-2	TRBD1	TRBJ1-5	TGTGCCAGCAGCCAAGATAGGACAGGGAACAACAATCAGCCCCAGCATTTT	CASSQDRTGNNNQPQHF
.	TRBV3-1/TRBV3-2	TRBD1	TRBJ2-7	TGTGCCAGCAGCCCGGGACAGGGGATCCTCGGGAAGCAGTACTTC	CASSPGQGILGKQYF
.	TRBV7-8	.	TRBJ1-2	TGTGCCAGCAGCCAAGGTCCAGGGTATGGCTACACCTTC	CASSQGPGYGYTF
.	TRBV7-9	.	TRBJ2-4	TGTGCCAGCAGCTTAAACGGGGGATTGGACAAAAACATTCAGTACTTC	CASSLNGGLDKNIQYF
few	TRBV18	.	TRBJ2-1	TGTGCCAGCTCAACACCCTCGAATGAGCAGTTCTTC	CASSTPSNEQFF
.	TRBV6-5	.	TRBJ2-3	TGTGCCAGCAGTTACTGGGCCCCAGAAGGAGATACGCAGTATTTT	CASSYWAPEGDTQYF
.	TRBV19	TRBD1	TRBJ2-2	TGTGCCAGTAGTATGAGACAGGGGAGGATTGCCGGGGAGCTGTTTTTT	CASSMRQGRIAGELFF
few	TRBV2	.	TRBJ1-6	TGTGCCAGCTCGGGGTTTTCTGATTCACCCCTCCACTTT	CASSGFSDSPLHF
.	TRBV7-2	.	TRBJ1-1	TGTGCCAGCACCGTCAGTTTGAACACTGAAGCTTTCTTT	CASTVSLNTEAFF
.	TRBV7-9	TRBD1	TRBJ1-1	TGTGCCAGCAGCAGAGGACAGGGGGGCACTGAAGCTTTCTTT	CASSRGQGGTEAFF
once	TRBV19	.	TRBJ1-2	TGTGCCAGTAGTACGCAGGGTGGCAACTATGGCTACACCTTC	CASSTQGGNYGYTF
once	TRBV5-5	.	TRBJ1-2	TGTGCCAGCCTTCCCGGTGTGATGGACCCGGGGGGCTACACCTTC	CASLPGVMDPGGYTF
.	TRBV30	TRBD1	TRBJ1-5	TGTGCCTGGAGCCTGGGACAGTACAATCAGCCCCAGCATTTT	CAWSLGQYNQPQHF
once	TRBV27	TRBD2	TRBJ2-7	TGTGCCAGCAGTTGGGTTAGCGGGAGGGCCTCCGAGCAGTACTTC	CASSWVSGRASEQYF
.	TRBV19	.	TRBJ2-7	TGTGCCAGTAGTATAGAGAGCTCCTACGAGCAGTACTTC	CASSIESSYEQYF
.	TRBV2	TRBD2	TRBJ2-2	TGTGCCAGCAGTGATGGGGGGGGAGGGGAGGCCGGGGAGCTGTTTTTT	CASSDGGGGEAGELFF
.	TRBV5-6	.	TRBJ2-3	TGTGCCAGCAGCTTGCTTGGCACAGATACGCAGTATTTT	CASSLLGTDTQYF
.	TRBV29-1	TRBD2	TRBJ2-4	TGCAGCGTTAGCGGGGACATTCAGTACTTC	CSVSGDIQYF
.	TRBV3-1/TRBV3-2	.	TRBJ2-2	TGTGCCAGCAGCCTCGGGATGGCCGAGAACACCGGGGAGCTGTTTTTT	CASSLGMAENTGELFF